The 16 T cell receptor beta chains presented below share a single source sample, sequenced in a study of control samples from healthy donors and cancer patients. The data were produced by immunoSEQ multiplex PCR, yet TCRdb's version contains in-frame clones alone and is incomplete. Here the sample spans 150,000 to 180,000 clones, about 94% being singletons. The material sequenced was blood. These receptors came from a man in his forties or fifties in good health.

The chain joins TRBV12-3 or TRBV12-4 to TRBJ2-1; unclear D gene. The CDR3 contains 12 residues. Between the trimmed V and J ends, which lost 5 bases and 6 bases, there was a span of 8 bases. The DNA of the CDR3 is TGTGCCAGCAGTCTAAGGGTCAATGAGCAGTTCTTC. Translated, it gives CASSLRVNEQFF.

V and J are TRBV5-1 and TRBJ2-6, with D tentatively TRBD2 (6 bases). Between the trimmed V and J ends, which lost 7 bases and 0 bases, there was a span of 11 bases. Germline values: CDR1 SGHRS, CDR2 YFSETQ. The CDR3 is 15 residues long. CDR3 sequence reads: CASHDGSSGANVLTF. For the CDR3, the DNA is TGCGCCAGCCACGACGGGAGCTCTGGGGCCAACGTCCTGACTTTC.

This chain connects TRBV7-2 to TRBJ1-1; 7 nucleotides align to TRBD1. CDR1 SGHTA and CDR2 FQGNSA come from the germline V gene. The junction had 16 bases not matched to a gene; V was cut back by 5 bases and J by 4 bases. This CDR3 region has 17 residues. The CDR3 nucleotides read TGTGCCAGCAGCCTCGGGACAGTACCTCCCATGAGCACTGAAGCTTTCTTT. Encoded protein: CASSLGTVPPMSTEAFF.

CDR3 DNA: TGTGCCAGTAGTATGGGGACAGGATATGGCTACACCTTC. It codes for CASSMGTGYGYTF. The gene calls are TRBV19 and TRBJ1-2, with 8 bases matching TRBD1. The CDR3 contains 13 residues. The germline V gene encodes CDR1 LNHDA and CDR2 SQIVND (reference sequence). V was clipped by 3 bases and J by 5 bases; unmatched bases: 2.

The gene calls are TRBV7-9 and TRBJ1-3, with a possible D match to TRBD1 (5 bases). This CDR3 is built from 14 residues. V dropped 4 bases and J dropped 8 bases, with 15 bases sitting between them. The germline V gene has CDR1 SEHNR and CDR2 FQNEAQ (reference sequence). The CDR3 DNA reads TGTGCCAGCAGCTATGGGGCCGGAGGGGACACCATATATTTT. Translation gives CASSYGAGGDTIYF.

CDR3 loop: CASDGGSPYEQYF. DNA of the CDR3: TGTGCCAGTGATGGGGGGTCACCCTACGAGCAGTACTTC. This chain joins TRBV19 and TRBJ2-7; weak D call: TRBD2 (6 bases). The CDR3 contains 13 residues. Trimming left V 8 bases short and J 2 bases short, with 13 bases between. Germline V gives CDR1 LNHDA, CDR2 SQIVND (reference sequence).

CDR3 sequence (DNA): TGTGCCAGCAGTCCGCCGGGGACTGAAGCTTTCTTT. Its protein product is CASSPPGTEAFF. The rearrangement joins TRBV6-2 or TRBV6-3 to TRBJ1-1, with unresolved D. Trimming shortened V by 5 bases and J by 5 bases, and 9 bases separated the two germline ends. The CDR3 spans 12 residues. In germline, CDR1 is MNHEY, CDR2 SVGEGT.

The chain uses TRBV6-5 and TRBJ1-1; 9 positions agree with TRBD1. With 2 bases clipped from V and 3 bases from J, the junction kept 4 bases outside the gene matches. The CDR3 has 15 amino acids. In germline, CDR1 is MNHEY, CDR2 SVGAGI. Written as DNA, the CDR3 is TGTGCCAGCAGTTACCAACGGGACAGGGACACTGAAGCTTTCTTT. Its protein product is CASSYQRDRDTEAFF.

This clone was seen only a few times. The rearrangement uses TRBV3-1 (or the pseudogene TRBV3-2) and TRBJ2-2; TRBD1 might be the D (6 bases). Germline V CDR1 and CDR2: LGHDT, YNNKEL (reference sequence). V lost 1 base and J lost 1, with 13 bases in between. This CDR3 contains 17 residues. For the CDR3, the DNA is TGTGCCAGCAGCCAAGGGGACACGGGGCTGAACACCGGGGAGCTGTTTTTT. This sequence encodes CASSQGDTGLNTGELFF.

This clone occurred once. The chain uses TRBV19 and TRBJ1-2, with D possibly TRBD1 on 5 matching bases. Trimming pared 5 bases from V and 9 bases from J, leaving 13 bases between. Germline lookup yields CDR1 LNHDA and CDR2 SQIVND (reference sequence). This CDR3 contains 12 residues. CDR3 sequence (DNA): TGTGCCAGTAGTTTTATCGAGGGGAGCTACACCTTC. It yields the protein CASSFIEGSYTF.

The V and J genes are TRBV5-1 and TRBJ1-1; D is possibly TRBD1 (5 bases). Between the trimmed V and J ends, which lost 4 bases and 1 base, there was a span of 11 bases. There are 14 residues in the CDR3. Germline V gives CDR1 SGHRS, CDR2 YFSETQ. The CDR3 sequence is CASSAQGGNTEAFF. The CDR3 DNA is TGCGCCAGCAGCGCCCAGGGTGGGAACACTGAAGCTTTCTTT.

This chain links TRBV5-8 with TRBJ1-2; D gene ambiguous. The germline V gene encodes CDR1 SGHTS and CDR2 YDEGEE. Trimming cost V 0 bases and J 4 bases, with 16 bases left between them. CDR3 length: 16 amino acids. CDR3 protein: CASSLGTLTVTYGYTF. CDR3 nucleotides: TGTGCCAGCAGCTTGGGTACCTTGACGGTTACCTATGGCTACACCTTC.

This clone was counted a few times. J is TRBJ1-1 and V is TRBV3-1 (or the pseudogene TRBV3-2); the D gene is possibly TRBD1 (5 bases). Between the trimmed V and J ends, which lost 3 bases and 4 bases, there was a span of 6 bases. This CDR3 has 12 residues. Germline values: CDR1 LGHDT, CDR2 YNNKEL (reference sequence). DNA of the CDR3: TGTGCCAGCAGCCAGGGACGCACTGAAGCTTTCTTT. This translates into CASSQGRTEAFF.

The chain couples TRBV5-1 to TRBJ2-6; 7 bases align to TRBD1. V shed 0 bases and J 2 bases; nucleotides not matched to a gene: 11. The germline V gene encodes CDR1 SGHRS and CDR2 YFSETQ. The CDR3 length is 19 residues. The CDR3 DNA sequence: TGCGCCAGCAGCTTGGCGGTAAGGGACAGACAACCTGGGGCCAACGTCCTGACTTTC. Translated, it gives CASSLAVRDRQPGANVLTF.

V and J are TRBV7-9 and TRBJ1-4, with 7 bases matching TRBD1. There are 15 residues in the CDR3. Per germline, CDR1 SEHNR and CDR2 FQNEAQ (reference sequence). J was trimmed by 5 bases and V by 1 base; bases with no gene match: 4. CDR3 sequence reads: CASSLGGGQNEKLFF. The DNA for the CDR3 is TGTGCCAGCAGCTTAGGAGGGGGCCAGAATGAAAAACTGTTTTTT.

This chain links TRBV9 with TRBJ1-1; possibly TRBD1 for D (6 bases). Germline loops: CDR1 SGDLS, CDR2 YYNGEE. The V end was cut by 6 bases, the J end by 0 bases, with 9 bases between. The length of the CDR3 is 13 residues. As DNA, the CDR3 is TGTGCCAGCACCCAGGGGCTGAACACTGAAGCTTTCTTT. Translating gives CASTQGLNTEAFF.